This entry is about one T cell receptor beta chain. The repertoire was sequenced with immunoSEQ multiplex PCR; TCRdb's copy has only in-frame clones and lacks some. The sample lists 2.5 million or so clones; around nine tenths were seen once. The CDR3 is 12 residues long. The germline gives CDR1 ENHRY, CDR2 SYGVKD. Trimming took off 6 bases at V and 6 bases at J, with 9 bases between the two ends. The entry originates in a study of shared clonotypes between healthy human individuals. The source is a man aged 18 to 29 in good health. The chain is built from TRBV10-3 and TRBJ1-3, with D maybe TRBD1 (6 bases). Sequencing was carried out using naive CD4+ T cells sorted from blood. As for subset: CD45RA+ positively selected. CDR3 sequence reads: CAISPGENTIYF. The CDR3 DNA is TGTGCCATCAGCCCAGGGGAAAACACCATATATTTT.